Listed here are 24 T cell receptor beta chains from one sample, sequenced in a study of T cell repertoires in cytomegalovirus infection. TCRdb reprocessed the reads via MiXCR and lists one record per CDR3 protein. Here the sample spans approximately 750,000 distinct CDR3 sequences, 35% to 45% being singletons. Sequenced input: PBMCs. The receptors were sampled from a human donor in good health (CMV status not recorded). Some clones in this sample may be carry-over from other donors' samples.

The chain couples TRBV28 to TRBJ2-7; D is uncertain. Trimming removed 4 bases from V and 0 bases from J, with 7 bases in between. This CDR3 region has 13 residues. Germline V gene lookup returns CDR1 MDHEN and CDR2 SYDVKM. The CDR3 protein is CASSSLNSYEQYF. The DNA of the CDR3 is TGTGCCAGCAGTTCACTAAACTCCTACGAGCAGTACTTC.

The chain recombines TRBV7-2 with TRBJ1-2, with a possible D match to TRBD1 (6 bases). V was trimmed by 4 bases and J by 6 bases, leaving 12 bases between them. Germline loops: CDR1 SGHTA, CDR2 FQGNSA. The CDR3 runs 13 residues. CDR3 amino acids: CASSSRDTNGYTF. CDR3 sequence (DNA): TGTGCCAGCAGCTCCCGGGACACAAATGGCTACACCTTC.

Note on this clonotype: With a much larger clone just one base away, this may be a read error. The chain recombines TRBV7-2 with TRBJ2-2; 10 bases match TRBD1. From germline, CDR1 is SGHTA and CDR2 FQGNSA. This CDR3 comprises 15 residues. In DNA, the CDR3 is TGTGCCAGCAGCTCCAGACAGGGGGCGGCCGGGGAGCTGCTTTTT. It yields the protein CASSSRQGAAGELLF.

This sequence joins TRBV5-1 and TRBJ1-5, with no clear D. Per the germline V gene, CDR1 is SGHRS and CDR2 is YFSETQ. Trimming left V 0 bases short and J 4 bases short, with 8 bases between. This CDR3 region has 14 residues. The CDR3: CASSLGSPNQPQHF. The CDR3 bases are TGCGCCAGCAGCTTGGGCAGCCCTAATCAGCCCCAGCATTTT.

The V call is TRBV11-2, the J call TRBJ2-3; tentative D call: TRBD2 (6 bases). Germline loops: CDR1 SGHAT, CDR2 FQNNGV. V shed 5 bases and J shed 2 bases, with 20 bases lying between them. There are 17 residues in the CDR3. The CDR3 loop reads CASSPREDVAATDTQYF. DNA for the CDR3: TGTGCCAGCAGCCCAAGGGAGGACGTGGCTGCCACAGATACGCAGTATTTT.

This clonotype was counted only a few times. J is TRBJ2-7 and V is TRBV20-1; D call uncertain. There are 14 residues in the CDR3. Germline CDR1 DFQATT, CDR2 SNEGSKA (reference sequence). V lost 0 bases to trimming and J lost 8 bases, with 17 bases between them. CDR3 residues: CSARDARATSKQYF. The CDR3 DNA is TGCAGTGCTAGAGATGCCAGAGCTACGAGCAAGCAGTACTTC.

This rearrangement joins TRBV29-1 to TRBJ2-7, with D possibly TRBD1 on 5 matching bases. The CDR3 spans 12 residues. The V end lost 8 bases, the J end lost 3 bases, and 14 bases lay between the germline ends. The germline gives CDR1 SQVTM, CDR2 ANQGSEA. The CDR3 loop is CSTRTSNYEQYF. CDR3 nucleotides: TGCAGCACCCGGACATCCAACTACGAGCAGTACTTC.

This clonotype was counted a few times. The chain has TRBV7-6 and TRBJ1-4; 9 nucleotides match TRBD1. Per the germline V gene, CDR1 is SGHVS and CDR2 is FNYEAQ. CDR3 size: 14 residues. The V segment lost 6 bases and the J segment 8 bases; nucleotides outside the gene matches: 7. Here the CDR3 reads CASRQGAPGEKLFF. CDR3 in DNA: TGTGCCAGCAGACAGGGGGCGCCGGGGGAAAAACTGTTTTTT. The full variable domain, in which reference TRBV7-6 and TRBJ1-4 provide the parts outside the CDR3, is GAGVSQSPRYKVTKRGQDVALRCDPISGHVSLYWYRQALGQGPEFLTYFNYEAQQDKSGLPNDRFSAERPEGSISTLTIQRTEQRDSAMYRCASRQGAPGEKLFFGSGTQLSVL.

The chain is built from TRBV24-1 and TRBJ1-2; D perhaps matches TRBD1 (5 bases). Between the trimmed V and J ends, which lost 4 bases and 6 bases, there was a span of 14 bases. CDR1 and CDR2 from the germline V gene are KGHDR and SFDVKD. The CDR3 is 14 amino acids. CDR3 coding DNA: TGTGCCACCAGTGACGACCGACAGATTCATGGCTACACCTTC. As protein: CATSDDRQIHGYTF.

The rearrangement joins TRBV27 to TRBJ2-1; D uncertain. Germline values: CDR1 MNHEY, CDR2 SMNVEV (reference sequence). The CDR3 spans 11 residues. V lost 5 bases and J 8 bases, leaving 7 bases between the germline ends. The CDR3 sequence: CASSSFDEQFF. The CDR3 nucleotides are TGTGCCAGCAGTAGCTTCGATGAGCAGTTCTTC.

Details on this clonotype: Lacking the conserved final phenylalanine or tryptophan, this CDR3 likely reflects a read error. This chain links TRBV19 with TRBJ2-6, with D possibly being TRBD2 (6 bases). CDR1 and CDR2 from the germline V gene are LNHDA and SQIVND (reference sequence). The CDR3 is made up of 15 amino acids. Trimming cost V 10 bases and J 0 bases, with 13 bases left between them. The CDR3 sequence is CATAEGRSGANVLTV. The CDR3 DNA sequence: TGTGCCACCGCGGAGGGACGCTCTGGGGCCAACGTCCTGACTGTC.

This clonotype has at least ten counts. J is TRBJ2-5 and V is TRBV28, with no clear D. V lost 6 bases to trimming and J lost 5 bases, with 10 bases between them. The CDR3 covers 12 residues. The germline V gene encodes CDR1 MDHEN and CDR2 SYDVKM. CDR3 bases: TGTGCCAGCAGCTTAGTCCGTGAGACCCAGTACTTC. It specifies CASSLVRETQYF.

CDR3 nucleotide sequence: TGTGCCAGCAGCTTAGAGGGCAGGGCCGATACGCAGTATTTT. Its protein is CASSLEGRADTQYF. This chain uses TRBV7-9 with TRBJ2-3, with a possible D match to TRBD1 (5 bases). CDR3 length: 14 residues. Germline V CDR1 and CDR2: SEHNR, FQNEAQ (reference sequence). The V end lost 1 base, the J end lost 6 bases, and 11 bases lay between the germline ends. Looking up the rest from reference TRBV7-9 and TRBJ2-3 gives the full variable domain: DTGVSQNPRHKITKRGQNVTFRCDPISEHNRLYWYRQTLGQGPEFLTYFQNEAQLEKSRLLSDRFSAERPKGSFSTLEIQRTEQGDSAMYLCASSLEGRADTQYFGPGTRLTVL.

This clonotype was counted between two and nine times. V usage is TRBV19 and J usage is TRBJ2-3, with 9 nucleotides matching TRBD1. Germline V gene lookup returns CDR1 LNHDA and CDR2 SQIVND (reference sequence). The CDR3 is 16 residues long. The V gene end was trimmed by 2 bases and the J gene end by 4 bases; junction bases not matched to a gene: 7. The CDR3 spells CASSIPGQGSSDTQYF. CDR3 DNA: TGTGCCAGTAGTATACCCGGACAGGGGAGTTCAGATACGCAGTATTTT.

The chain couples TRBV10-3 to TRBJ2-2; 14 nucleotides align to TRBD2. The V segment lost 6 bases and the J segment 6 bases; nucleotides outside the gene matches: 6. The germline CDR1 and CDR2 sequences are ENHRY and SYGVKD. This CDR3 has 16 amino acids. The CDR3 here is CAISLTSGRAAGELFF. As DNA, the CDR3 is TGTGCCATCAGCTTGACTAGCGGGAGGGCCGCCGGGGAGCTGTTTTTT.

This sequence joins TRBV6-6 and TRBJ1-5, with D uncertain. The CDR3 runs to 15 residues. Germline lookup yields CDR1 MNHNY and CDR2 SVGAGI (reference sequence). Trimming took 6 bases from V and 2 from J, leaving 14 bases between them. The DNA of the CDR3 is TGTGCCAGCAGGGACCTTTGGCAGCGCAATCAGCCCCAGCATTTT. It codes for CASRDLWQRNQPQHF.

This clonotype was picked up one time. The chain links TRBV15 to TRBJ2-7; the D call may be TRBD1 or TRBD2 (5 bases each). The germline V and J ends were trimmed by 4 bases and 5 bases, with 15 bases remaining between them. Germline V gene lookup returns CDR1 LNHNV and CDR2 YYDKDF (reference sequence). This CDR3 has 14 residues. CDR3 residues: CATSTPGRLNEQYF. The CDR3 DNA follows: TGTGCCACCAGCACTCCGGGACGTCTCAACGAGCAGTACTTC.

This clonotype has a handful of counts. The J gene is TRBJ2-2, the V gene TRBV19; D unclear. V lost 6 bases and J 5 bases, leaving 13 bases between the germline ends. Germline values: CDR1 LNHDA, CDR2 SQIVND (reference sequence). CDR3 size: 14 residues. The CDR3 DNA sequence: TGTGCCAGTAGCAGATATGTGGGGACCGGGGAGCTGTTTTTT. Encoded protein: CASSRYVGTGELFF.

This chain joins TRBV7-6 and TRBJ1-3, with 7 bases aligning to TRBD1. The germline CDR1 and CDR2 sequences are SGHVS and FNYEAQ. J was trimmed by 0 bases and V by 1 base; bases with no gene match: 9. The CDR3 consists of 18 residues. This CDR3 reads CASSLVTGALSSGNTIYF. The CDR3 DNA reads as TGTGCCAGCAGCTTAGTAACAGGGGCGCTCAGCTCTGGAAACACCATATATTTT.

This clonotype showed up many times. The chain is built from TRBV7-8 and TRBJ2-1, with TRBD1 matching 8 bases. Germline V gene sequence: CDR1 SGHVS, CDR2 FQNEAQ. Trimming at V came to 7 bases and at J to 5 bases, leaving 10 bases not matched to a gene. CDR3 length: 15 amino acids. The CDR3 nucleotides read TGTGCCAGCACTCTCAGGGGGCCTATAAACAATGAGCAGTTCTTC. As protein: CASTLRGPINNEQFF.

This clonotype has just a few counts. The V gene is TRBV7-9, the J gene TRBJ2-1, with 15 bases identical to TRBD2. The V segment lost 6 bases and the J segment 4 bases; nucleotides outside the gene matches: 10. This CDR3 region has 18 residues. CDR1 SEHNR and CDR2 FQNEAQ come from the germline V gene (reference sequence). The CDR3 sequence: CASRITTGTSGRYNEQFF. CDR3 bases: TGTGCCAGCAGGATAACAACCGGGACTAGCGGGAGGTACAATGAGCAGTTCTTC.

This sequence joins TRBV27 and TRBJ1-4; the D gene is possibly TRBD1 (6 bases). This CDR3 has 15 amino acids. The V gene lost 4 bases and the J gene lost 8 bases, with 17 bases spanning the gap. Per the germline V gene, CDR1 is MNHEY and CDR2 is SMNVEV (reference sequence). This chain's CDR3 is CASSSYPGEGEKLFF. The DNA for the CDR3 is TGTGCCAGCAGTTCATACCCAGGGGAGGGGGAAAAACTGTTTTTT.

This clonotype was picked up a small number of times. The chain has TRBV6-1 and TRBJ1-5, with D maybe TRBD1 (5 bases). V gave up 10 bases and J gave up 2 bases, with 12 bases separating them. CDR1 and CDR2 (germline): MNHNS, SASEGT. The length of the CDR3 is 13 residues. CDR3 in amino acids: CANGAGRNQPQHF. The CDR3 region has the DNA TGTGCCAATGGGGCAGGGCGCAATCAGCCCCAGCATTTT.

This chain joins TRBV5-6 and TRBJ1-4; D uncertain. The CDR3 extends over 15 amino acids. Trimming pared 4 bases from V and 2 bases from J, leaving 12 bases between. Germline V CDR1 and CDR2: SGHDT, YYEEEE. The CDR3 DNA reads TGTGCCAGCAGCCTGCCTGGCCAGACTAATGAAAAACTGTTTTTT. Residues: CASSLPGQTNEKLFF.